One and the same sample provided the 32 T cell receptor beta chains below, sequenced in a study of Tregs in tolerant kidney transplant recipients. Sequenced by immunoSEQ multiplex PCR; TCRdb stores in-frame clones only, minus some. Among around 30,000 clones listed, 82% were seen once. These receptors have no known antigen. Sample: Tregs from blood cultured with allogeneic cells. The receptors derive from a human donor in good health.

The chain is built from TRBV7-8 and TRBJ1-4, with 9 nucleotides matching TRBD1. Germline V gene lookup returns CDR1 SGHVS and CDR2 FQNEAQ. J gave up 2 bases and V 6 bases, and 4 bases lay outside the gene matches. CDR3 size: 15 residues. CDR3 protein: CASSLGQGTNEKLFF. In DNA form, the CDR3 reads TGTGCCAGCAGTTTGGGACAGGGCACTAATGAAAAACTGTTTTTT.

This clone was detected a few times. The chain employs TRBV2 and TRBJ1-3, with D uncertain. This CDR3 is 13 amino acids long. V lost 7 bases and J lost 0, with 7 bases in between. The V gene's germline CDR1 is SNHLY and CDR2 FYNNEI. CDR3 nucleotides: TGTGCCAGCAAACAGAACTCTGGAAACACCATATATTTT. It is translated as CASKQNSGNTIYF.

The V and J genes are TRBV10-1 and TRBJ2-5; D is unclear. This CDR3 has 11 residues. V lost 11 bases, J lost 3 bases, and 10 bases lay in between. Germline CDR1 and CDR2: WNHNN and SYGVQD (reference sequence). The CDR3 nucleotides are TGCGCCTTTCATGACAAAGAGACCCAGTACTTC. Protein sequence: CAFHDKETQYF.

This chain uses TRBV7-9 with TRBJ1-1; possibly TRBD1 for D (6 bases). Trimming cost V 5 bases and J 5 bases, with 15 bases left between them. CDR1 is SEHNR and CDR2 is FQNEAQ in the germline V gene (reference sequence). This CDR3 contains 14 residues. The CDR3: CASSPQGGGTEAFF. CDR3 nucleotide sequence: TGTGCCAGCAGCCCCCAGGGAGGGGGGACTGAAGCTTTCTTT.

For the CDR3, the DNA is TGTGCCAGCAGTTACGAGGGGGCTGGGGCCAACGTCCTGACTTTC. Amino acid sequence: CASSYEGAGANVLTF. The rearrangement links TRBV6-5 to TRBJ2-6; maybe TRBD1 (6 bases). Germline-derived CDR1 and CDR2 are MNHEY and SVGAGI. The CDR3 is 15 residues long. V lost 2 bases to trimming and J lost 2 bases, with 7 bases between them.

The chain carries TRBV6-1 and TRBJ2-7; 13 nucleotides align to TRBD2. This CDR3 is 14 amino acids long. In germline, CDR1 is MNHNS, CDR2 SASEGT. Trimming removed 5 bases from V and 6 bases from J; junction bases left unmatched: 4. DNA of the CDR3: TGTGCCAGCAGTAGACTAGCGGGAGGAGGCGAGCAGTACTTC. Its protein product is CASSRLAGGGEQYF.

This chain uses TRBV9 with TRBJ2-1, with D possibly matching TRBD2 (6 bases). V lost 1 base to trimming and J lost 0 bases, with 8 bases between them. CDR1 is SGDLS, CDR2 YYNGEE, per germline. The CDR3 totals 15 residues. The CDR3 region is CASSVYGSSYNEQFF. The CDR3 bases are TGTGCCAGCAGCGTATACGGGAGCTCCTACAATGAGCAGTTCTTC.

The chain joins TRBV7-2 to TRBJ2-5; the D gene is possibly TRBD2 (6 bases). Germline CDR1 and CDR2: SGHTA and FQGNSA. This CDR3 spans 16 amino acids. Trimming removed 1 base from V and 5 bases from J, with 17 bases in between. The CDR3 sequence: CASSLGLGRQWETQYF. As DNA, the CDR3 is TGTGCCAGCAGCTTAGGACTAGGGCGACAGTGGGAGACCCAGTACTTC.

The chain uses TRBV6-1 and TRBJ2-5, with 14 nucleotides matching TRBD2. After removal of 4 bases from V and 4 bases from J, the junction contained 2 bases not matched to a gene. The length of the CDR3 is 15 residues. CDR1 and CDR2 from the germline V gene are MNHNS and SASEGT. DNA of the CDR3: TGTGCCAGCAGTGGACTAGCGGGAGGGGGAGAGACCCAGTACTTC. Encoded protein: CASSGLAGGGETQYF.

CDR3 nucleotides: TGTGCCAGCAGCCCCGGGGTGGGGGGACAAGAGACCCAGTACTTC. Amino acids: CASSPGVGGQETQYF. The rearrangement links TRBV9 to TRBJ2-5, with a possible D match to TRBD2 (6 bases). V lost 4 bases, J lost 2 bases, and 15 bases lay in between. This CDR3 is 15 amino acids long. Germline V gene sequence: CDR1 SGDLS, CDR2 YYNGEE.

On this clone itself: The junction does not match germline at one end; this may be a read error. The V call is TRBV30, the J call TRBJ1-2, with 9 nucleotides matching TRBD1. CDR3 length: 12 amino acids. Per the germline V gene, CDR1 is GTSNPN and CDR2 is SVGIG (reference sequence). The CDR3 sequence: CAWTSGTGRTDF. Here the CDR3 DNA reads TGTGCCTGGACCTCCGGGACAGGGCGGACCGACTTC.

The gene calls are TRBV18 and TRBJ1-2; D is unclear. The CDR3 is 14 amino acids. Between the trimmed V and J ends, which lost 2 bases and 4 bases, there was a span of 11 bases. In germline, CDR1 is KGHSH, CDR2 LQKENI. CDR3 nucleotide sequence: TGTGCCAGCTCACCAGATGCGCTGAGCTATGGCTACACCTTC. Its protein is CASSPDALSYGYTF.

This sequence joins TRBV6-6 and TRBJ1-2, with a possible D match to TRBD1 (6 bases). Germline V lookup: CDR1 MNHNY, CDR2 SVGAGI (reference sequence). The CDR3 spans 16 residues. V lost 0 bases and J 7 bases, leaving 18 bases between the germline ends. CDR3 in amino acids: CASSYSRGHVTFGYTF. CDR3 DNA: TGTGCCAGCAGTTACTCGCGGGGACATGTTACTTTTGGCTACACCTTC.

The J gene is TRBJ1-1, the V gene TRBV11-2; weak D call: TRBD1 (5 bases). This CDR3 has 12 residues. Germline values: CDR1 SGHAT, CDR2 FQNNGV. Trimming pared 1 base from V and 11 bases from J, leaving 11 bases between. This CDR3 is CASSLGGVKAFF. The CDR3 coding sequence is TGTGCCAGCAGCTTAGGAGGGGTTAAGGCTTTCTTT.

This sequence joins TRBV4-3 and TRBJ2-3; TRBD1 might be the D (6 bases). Germline CDR1 and CDR2: LGHNA and YSLEER. Between the trimmed V and J ends, which lost 1 base and 2 bases, there was a span of 10 bases. This CDR3 is built from 15 residues. CDR3 in DNA: TGCGCCAGCAGCCAAGGTTGGGGGCACACAGATACGCAGTATTTT. Translated: CASSQGWGHTDTQYF.

This clone has a handful of counts. The chain uses TRBV15 and TRBJ2-1, with 8 bases that match TRBD1. V lost 1 base to trimming and J lost 0 bases; unmatched junction nucleotides: 5. The germline V gene encodes CDR1 LNHNV and CDR2 YYDKDF (reference sequence). The length of the CDR3 is 17 residues. The chain's CDR3 is CATSRGGTGDSYNEQFF. As DNA, the CDR3 is TGTGCCACCAGCAGAGGAGGGACAGGCGACTCCTACAATGAGCAGTTCTTC.

This rearrangement joins TRBV6-6 to TRBJ2-5; possibly TRBD2 for D (7 bases). In germline, CDR1 is MNHNY, CDR2 SVGAGI (reference sequence). This CDR3 comprises 14 residues. V shed 6 bases and J shed 1 base, with 12 bases lying between them. The CDR3 sequence is CASRGGQTQETQYF. Written as DNA, the CDR3 is TGTGCCAGCAGGGGGGGGCAGACCCAAGAGACCCAGTACTTC.

This clone was picked up one time. The chain carries TRBV6-5 and TRBJ2-3; TRBD1 matches 7 bases. The germline gives CDR1 MNHEY, CDR2 SVGAGI. CDR3 length: 15 residues. J was trimmed by 1 base and V by 2 bases; bases with no gene match: 3. DNA of the CDR3: TGTGCCAGCAGTTACAAGGGGGCTGGCACAGATACGCAGTATTTT. This sequence encodes CASSYKGAGTDTQYF.

A few counts support this clone. The chain combines TRBV6-5 with TRBJ2-3; perhaps TRBD2 as D (6 bases). Germline V gene data show CDR1 as MNHEY and CDR2 as SVGAGI. The V end was cut by 6 bases, the J end by 0 bases, with 10 bases between. CDR3 length equals 14 residues. The CDR3 bases are TGTGCCAGCAGCCCGGGACTCAGCACAGATACGCAGTATTTT. Residues: CASSPGLSTDTQYF.

V usage is TRBV7-8 and J usage is TRBJ2-5; no firm D call. Trimming removed 5 bases at V and 5 bases at J, with 9 bases between. The V gene's germline CDR1 is SGHVS and CDR2 FQNEAQ. The CDR3 has 12 amino acids. The CDR3 sequence: CASSPGRETQYF. CDR3 DNA sequence: TGTGCCAGCAGCCCGGGTCGGGAGACCCAGTACTTC.

V gene TRBV10-3 combines with J gene TRBJ2-1; D is undetermined. Germline V CDR1 and CDR2: ENHRY, SYGVKD. CDR3 length: 13 residues. Trimming shortened V by 11 bases and J by 2 bases, and 13 bases separated the two germline ends. The CDR3 nucleotides read TGTGCCTCCACCGGCGCTCCCTACAATGAGCAGTTCTTC. Its protein product is CASTGAPYNEQFF.

DNA for the CDR3: TGTGCCAGCAGCTTAAAACCCCCCTGGCAGGGCGGGAATTCACCCCTCCACTTT. It is translated as CASSLKPPWQGGNSPLHF. The rearrangement joins TRBV11-1 to TRBJ1-6, with D maybe TRBD1 (5 bases). The CDR3 runs to 18 residues. Trimming removed 2 bases at V and 7 bases at J, with 21 bases between. Germline CDR1 SGHAT, CDR2 FQDESV (reference sequence).

This sequence joins TRBV19 and TRBJ1-4; TRBD1 matches 7 bases. There are 15 residues in the CDR3. After removal of 4 bases from V and 3 bases from J, the junction contained 5 bases not matched to a gene. Per the germline V gene, CDR1 is LNHDA and CDR2 is SQIVND (reference sequence). The CDR3 loop is CASSTTGVANEKLFF. The CDR3 DNA reads as TGTGCCAGTAGTACCACAGGGGTAGCTAATGAAAAACTGTTTTTT. Looking up the rest from reference TRBV19 and TRBJ1-4 gives the full variable domain: DGGITQSPKYLFRKEGQNVTLSCEQNLNHDAMYWYRQDPGQGLRLIYYSQIVNDFQKGDIAEGYSVSREKKESFPLTVTSAQKNPTAFYLCASSTTGVANEKLFFGSGTQLSVL.

This clone appeared a single time. The gene calls are TRBV29-1 and TRBJ2-7, with 7 nucleotides matching TRBD1. The CDR3 spans 14 residues. The germline CDR1 and CDR2 sequences are SQVTM and ANQGSEA. Germline trimming cut 1 base from V and 6 bases from J; bases unmatched to any gene: 9. CDR3 DNA: TGCAGCGTTGAAGTGGGGACAGCCGCTCGCGAGCAGTACTTC. This translates into CSVEVGTAAREQYF.

V is TRBV4-1 and J is TRBJ2-3; a weak D match, TRBD2 (5 bases). The CDR3 covers 14 residues. The germline V and J ends were trimmed by 3 bases and 0 bases, with 7 bases remaining between them. The germline gives CDR1 MGHRA, CDR2 YSYEKL. The CDR3 reads CASSQPGSTDTQYF. CDR3 nucleotides: TGCGCCAGCAGCCAGCCGGGGAGCACAGATACGCAGTATTTT.

This clone appeared once. The CDR3 nucleotides are TGTGCCAGCAGCTTGGTCCCGTCTCTCTTCGGGGGCGCGAACACCGGGGAGCTGTTTTTT. Amino acids: CASSLVPSLFGGANTGELFF. The J gene is TRBJ2-2, the V gene TRBV7-3; D assignment may be TRBD1 or TRBD2 (6 bases each). V was cut by 3 bases and J by 0 bases, with 23 bases left in between. The CDR3 contains 20 residues. CDR1 is SGHTA, CDR2 FQGTGA, per germline.

The CDR3 region is CASSKESQEQGNDQPQHF. The CDR3 DNA is TGTGCCAGCAGCAAAGAAAGTCAAGAACAGGGGAATGATCAGCCCCAGCATTTT. V usage is TRBV21-1 and J usage is TRBJ1-5; the D call TRBD1 from the table was never checked on the DNA. TRBV21-1 is a known pseudogene. This CDR3 contains 18 residues.

The V gene is TRBV29-1, the J gene TRBJ2-5; 8 nucleotides line up with TRBD2. The CDR3 spans 14 residues. Trimming took 7 bases from V and 7 from J; bases not matched to a gene: 14. Germline V gene sequence: CDR1 SQVTM, CDR2 ANQGSEA. The DNA for the CDR3 is TGCAGCGCCTCCGGGACTAGGGCGGAGACGACCCAGTACTTC. Translating gives CSASGTRAETTQYF.

The V call is TRBV5-1, the J call TRBJ1-4; D is unclear. V was pared by 0 bases and J by 0 bases, with 9 bases between. There are 16 residues in the CDR3. Per germline, CDR1 SGHRS and CDR2 YFSETQ. DNA of the CDR3: TGCGCCAGCAGCTTGGGCGGGGATCCAACTAATGAAAAACTGTTTTTT. Amino acids: CASSLGGDPTNEKLFF. Variable domain in full (rest from reference TRBV5-1 and TRBJ1-4): KAGVTQTPRYLIKTRGQQVTLSCSPISGHRSVSWYQQTPGQGLQFLFEYFSETQRNKGNFPGRFSGRQFSNSRSEMNVSTLELGDSALYLCASSLGGDPTNEKLFFGSGTQLSVL.

V gene TRBV18 combines with J gene TRBJ1-1; D may be TRBD1 (6 bases). CDR3 length: 15 residues. With 1 base removed from V and 0 bases from J, the gap between germline ends came to 9 bases. CDR1 KGHSH and CDR2 LQKENI come from the germline V gene. CDR3: CASSPRDNMNTEAFF. Here the CDR3 DNA reads TGTGCCAGCTCACCACGGGACAACATGAACACTGAAGCTTTCTTT.

The genes are TRBV30 and TRBJ2-2; no firm D call. Deletions cut 0 bases from V and 6 bases from J, with 14 bases between. The CDR3 runs 15 residues. CDR1 GTSNPN and CDR2 SVGIG come from the germline V gene (reference sequence). The CDR3 sequence is CAWSVPGPLSGELFF. The CDR3 DNA follows: TGTGCCTGGAGTGTTCCGGGCCCCCTCTCCGGGGAGCTGTTTTTT.

This sequence joins TRBV10-1 and TRBJ2-1; no definite D call. The V end was cut by 2 bases, the J end by 6 bases, with 11 bases between. This CDR3 spans 14 amino acids. CDR1 WNHNN and CDR2 SYGVQD come from the germline V gene (reference sequence). This chain's CDR3 is CASSEPGIINEQFF. The CDR3, as DNA: TGCGCCAGCAGTGAGCCAGGAATCATCAATGAGCAGTTCTTC.